This TCR beta chain was profiled in a study of blood T cell repertoires in COVID-19. Study-level information: There were acute and convalescent COVID-19 samples, and they came from the United States, Italy and Spain. Sources were T cells, B-cell-depleted T cells, or PBMCs; the material itself was cDNA or gDNA.

Produced via immunoSEQ multiplex PCR; TCRdb's table is partial and in-frame only. The data contain over 90,000 clones, roughly 92% of them singletons. The CDR3 is 12 amino acids. Per the germline V gene, CDR1 is MNHEY and CDR2 is SVGAGI. V was trimmed by 8 bases and J by 7 bases, leaving 12 bases between them. This sequence was found in a woman between 50 and 59 years old with COVID-19, enrolled during active disease. J is TRBJ2-1 and V is TRBV6-5; unclear D gene. Sequenced: peripheral blood. The CDR3 is CASARGRNEQFF. Written as DNA, the CDR3 is TGTGCCAGCGCGAGAGGTAGAAATGAGCAGTTCTTC.